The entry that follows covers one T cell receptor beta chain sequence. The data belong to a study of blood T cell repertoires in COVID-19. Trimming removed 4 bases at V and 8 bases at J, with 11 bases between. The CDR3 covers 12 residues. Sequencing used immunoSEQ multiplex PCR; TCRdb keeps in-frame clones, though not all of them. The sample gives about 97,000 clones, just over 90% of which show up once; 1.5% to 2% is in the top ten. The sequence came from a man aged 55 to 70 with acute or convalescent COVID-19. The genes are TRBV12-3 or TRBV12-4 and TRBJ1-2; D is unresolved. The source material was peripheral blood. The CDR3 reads CASSSRSQGYTF. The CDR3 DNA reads TGTGCCAGCAGTTCACGCTCACAAGGCTACACCTTC.